This TCR beta chain is from a study of shared clonotypes between healthy human individuals. Overall study: Per donor, three plates held CD4 naive cells, three held CD4 memory, two held CD8 naive and one held CD8 memory.

Template for every sorted-subset replicate PCR totaled around 200 ng DNA, some 30,000 T cell genomes. The protocol was immunoSEQ multiplex PCR, while the TCRdb copy is restricted to in-frame clones and leaves out a portion. The table includes 600,000 to 800,000 clones, just under 75% detected once. The V gene's germline CDR1 is SGHNT and CDR2 YYREEE (reference sequence). CDR3 size: 15 residues. Trimming pared 4 bases from V and 6 bases from J, leaving 17 bases between. The receptor comes from a woman aged 25 to 45 in good health. The sample comprised memory CD4+ T cells sorted from blood. The sample's subset: CD45RA-negative fraction. The chain carries TRBV5-4 and TRBJ2-1; TRBD2 might be the D (6 bases). CDR3 in amino acids: CASSRDPGRGNEQFF. The CDR3 coding sequence is TGTGCCAGCAGCCGTGACCCGGGGCGGGGCAATGAGCAGTTCTTC.